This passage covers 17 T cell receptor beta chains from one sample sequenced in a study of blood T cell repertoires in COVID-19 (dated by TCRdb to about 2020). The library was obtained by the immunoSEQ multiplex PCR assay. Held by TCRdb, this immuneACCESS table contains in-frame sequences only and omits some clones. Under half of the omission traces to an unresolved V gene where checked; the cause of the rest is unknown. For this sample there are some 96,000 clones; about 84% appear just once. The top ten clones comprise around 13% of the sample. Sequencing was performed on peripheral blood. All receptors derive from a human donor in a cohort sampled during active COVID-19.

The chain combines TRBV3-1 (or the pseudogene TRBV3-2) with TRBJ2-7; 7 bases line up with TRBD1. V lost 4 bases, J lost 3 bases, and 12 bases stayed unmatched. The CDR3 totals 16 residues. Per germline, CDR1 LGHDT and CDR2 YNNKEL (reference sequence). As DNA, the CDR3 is TGTGCCAGCAGCCCCAAGGGGGCCAGGGGCCACTACGAGCAGTACTTC. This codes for CASSPKGARGHYEQYF.

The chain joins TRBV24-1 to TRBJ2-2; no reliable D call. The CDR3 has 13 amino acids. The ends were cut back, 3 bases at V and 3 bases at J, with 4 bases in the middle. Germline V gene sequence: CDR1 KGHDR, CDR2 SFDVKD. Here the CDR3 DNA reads TGTGCCACCAGTGATCCCTACACCGGGGAGCTGTTTTTT. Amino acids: CATSDPYTGELFF.

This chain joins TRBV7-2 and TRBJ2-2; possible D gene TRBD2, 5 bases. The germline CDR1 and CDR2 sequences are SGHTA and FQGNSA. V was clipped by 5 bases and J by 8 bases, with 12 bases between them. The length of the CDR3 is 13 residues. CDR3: CASSLHEGGELFF. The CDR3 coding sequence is TGTGCCAGCAGCCTCCACGAGGGTGGGGAGCTGTTTTTT.

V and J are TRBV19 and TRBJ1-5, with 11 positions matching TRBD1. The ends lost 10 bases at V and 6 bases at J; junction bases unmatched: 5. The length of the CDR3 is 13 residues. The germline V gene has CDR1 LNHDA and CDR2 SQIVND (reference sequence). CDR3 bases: TGTGCCACCGGACAGGGGGCGATTCAGCCCCAGCATTTT. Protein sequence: CATGQGAIQPQHF.

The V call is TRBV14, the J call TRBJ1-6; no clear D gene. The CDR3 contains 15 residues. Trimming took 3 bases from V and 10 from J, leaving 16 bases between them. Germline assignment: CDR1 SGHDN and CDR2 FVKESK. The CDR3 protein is CASSQFISSRSPLHF. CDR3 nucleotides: TGTGCCAGCAGCCAGTTCATTTCGAGCCGCTCACCCCTCCACTTT.

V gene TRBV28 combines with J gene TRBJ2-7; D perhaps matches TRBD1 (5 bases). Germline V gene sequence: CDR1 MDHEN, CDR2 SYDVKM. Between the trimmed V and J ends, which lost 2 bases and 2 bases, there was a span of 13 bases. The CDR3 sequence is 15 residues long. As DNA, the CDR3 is TGTGCCAGCAGTTTAGGACATCTACGGGCCTACGAGCAGTACTTC. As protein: CASSLGHLRAYEQYF.

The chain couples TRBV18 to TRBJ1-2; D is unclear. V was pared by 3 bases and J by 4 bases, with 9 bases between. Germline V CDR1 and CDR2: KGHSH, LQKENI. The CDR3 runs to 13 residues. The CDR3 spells CASSPDLSYGYTF. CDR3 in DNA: TGTGCCAGCTCACCTGATCTCAGCTATGGCTACACCTTC. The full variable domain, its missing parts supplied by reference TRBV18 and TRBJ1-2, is NAGVMQNPRHLVRRRGQEARLRCSPMKGHSHVYWYRQLPEEGLKFMVYLQKENIIDESGMPKERFSAEFPKEGPSILRIQQVVRGDSAAYFCASSPDLSYGYTFGSGTRLTVV.

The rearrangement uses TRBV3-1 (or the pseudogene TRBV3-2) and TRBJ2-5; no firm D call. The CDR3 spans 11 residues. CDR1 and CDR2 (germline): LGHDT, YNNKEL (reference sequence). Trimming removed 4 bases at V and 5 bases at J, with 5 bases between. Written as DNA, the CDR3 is TGTGCCAGCAGCCTACGGGAGACCCAGTACTTC. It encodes CASSLRETQYF.

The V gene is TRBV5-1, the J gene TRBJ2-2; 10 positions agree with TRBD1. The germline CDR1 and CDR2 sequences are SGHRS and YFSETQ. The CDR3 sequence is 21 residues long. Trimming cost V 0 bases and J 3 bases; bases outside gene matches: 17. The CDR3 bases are TGCGCCAGCAGCTTGGCCGGTTCTTGGGACAGGGGCCCCACCCACACCGGGGAGCTGTTTTTT. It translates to CASSLAGSWDRGPTHTGELFF.

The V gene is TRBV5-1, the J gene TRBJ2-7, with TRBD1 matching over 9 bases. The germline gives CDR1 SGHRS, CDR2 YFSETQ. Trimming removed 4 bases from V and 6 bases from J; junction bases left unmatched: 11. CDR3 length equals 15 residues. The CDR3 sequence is CASSQGQGTSREQYF. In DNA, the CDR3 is TGCGCCAGCAGCCAGGGACAGGGTACCTCTCGCGAGCAGTACTTC.

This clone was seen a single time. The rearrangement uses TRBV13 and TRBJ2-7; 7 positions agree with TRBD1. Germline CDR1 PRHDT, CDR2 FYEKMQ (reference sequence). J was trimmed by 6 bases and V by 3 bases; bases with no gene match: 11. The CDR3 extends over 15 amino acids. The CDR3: CASSFGDAGGREQYF. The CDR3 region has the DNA TGTGCCAGCAGCTTCGGCGACGCAGGGGGTCGCGAGCAGTACTTC.

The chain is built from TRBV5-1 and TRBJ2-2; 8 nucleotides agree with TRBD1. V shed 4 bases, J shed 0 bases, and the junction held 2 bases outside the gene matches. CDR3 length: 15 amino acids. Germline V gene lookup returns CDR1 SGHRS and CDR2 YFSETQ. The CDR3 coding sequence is TGCGCCAGCAGCGACAGGGGCGCGAACACCGGGGAGCTGTTTTTT. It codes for CASSDRGANTGELFF.

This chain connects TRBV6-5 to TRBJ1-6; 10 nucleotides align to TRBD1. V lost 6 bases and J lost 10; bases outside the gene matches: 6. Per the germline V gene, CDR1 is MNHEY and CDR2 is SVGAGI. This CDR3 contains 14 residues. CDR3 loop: CASRTRDRGSPLHF. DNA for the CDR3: TGTGCCAGCAGGACCCGGGACAGGGGCTCACCCCTCCACTTT.

The CDR3 loop reads CASKERQGVGDTQYF. In DNA form, the CDR3 reads TGTGCCAGCAAGGAGAGACAGGGGGTAGGCGATACGCAGTATTTT. The V and J genes are TRBV18 and TRBJ2-3, with TRBD1 matching 9 bases. V lost 8 bases to trimming and J lost 6 bases; unmatched junction nucleotides: 12. The CDR3 length is 15 residues. Germline CDR1 KGHSH, CDR2 LQKENI.

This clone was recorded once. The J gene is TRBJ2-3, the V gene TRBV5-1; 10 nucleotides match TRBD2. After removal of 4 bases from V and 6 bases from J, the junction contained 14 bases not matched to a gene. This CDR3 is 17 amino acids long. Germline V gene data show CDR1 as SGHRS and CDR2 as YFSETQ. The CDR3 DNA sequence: TGCGCCAGCAGCCAGGGCGGGGCTAGCGGGAGAAGGGATACGCAGTATTTT. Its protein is CASSQGGASGRRDTQYF.

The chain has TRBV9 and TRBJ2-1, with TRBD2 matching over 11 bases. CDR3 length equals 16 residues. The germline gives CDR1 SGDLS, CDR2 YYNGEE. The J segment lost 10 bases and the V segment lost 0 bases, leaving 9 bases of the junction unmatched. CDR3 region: CASSVVTSGGLGEQFF. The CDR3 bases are TGTGCCAGCAGCGTAGTTACTAGCGGGGGCCTGGGGGAGCAGTTCTTC. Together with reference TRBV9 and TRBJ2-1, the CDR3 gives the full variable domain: DSGVTQTPKHLITATGQRVTLRCSPRSGDLSVYWYQQSLDQGLQFLIQYYNGEERAKGNILERFSAQQFPDLHSELNLSSLELGDSALYFCASSVVTSGGLGEQFFGPGTRLTVL.

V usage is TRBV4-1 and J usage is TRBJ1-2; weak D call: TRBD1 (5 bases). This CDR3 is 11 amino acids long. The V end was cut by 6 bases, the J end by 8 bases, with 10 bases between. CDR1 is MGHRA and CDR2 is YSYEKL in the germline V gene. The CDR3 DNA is TGCGCCAGCAGTCGGGGGGTCGGCTACACCTTC. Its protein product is CASSRGVGYTF.